This TCR beta chain was identified during a study of beta chain features in type 1 diabetes. Every donor provided one heparinised blood draw, which averaged about 110 mL. Sorted CD4+ subsets: naive, central memory, regulatory, stem cell-like memory (CD45RO/CCR7/CD25/CD127/CD95/CD27 panel). Expressed TCRB transcripts were sequenced, since all the RNA that had been isolated was reverse transcribed. The data were produced by immunoSEQ multiplex PCR, yet TCRdb's version contains in-frame clones alone and is incomplete. The sample holds around 260,000 clones; 20% are singletons and the top ten take around 0.029%. Germline CDR1 is SQVTM and CDR2 is ANQGSEA. CDR3 length equals 14 residues. J lost 3 bases, V lost 6 bases, and 6 bases had no gene match. On this clone itself: Antigen specificity is unknown.

Study findings and constraints: Among type 1 diabetes patients, VDJ junctions had fewer insertions and more deletions. Compared with healthy donors, patients appeared to share more similar naive, central memory and regulatory TCRB repertoires. Moderate yet significant TCRB CDR3 shortening was seen in Type 1 diabetes patients in all four CD4+ subsets.

Sequencing was done on a sample of naive CD4+ T cells from blood. This TCR was recovered from a woman aged 40 to 50 with type 1 diabetes. The chain combines TRBV29-1 with TRBJ2-5; the match to TRBD2 covers 11 bases. CDR3 residues: CSVAGTSGKETQYF. DNA of the CDR3: TGCAGCGTCGCTGGGACTAGCGGAAAAGAGACCCAGTACTTC.